The entry below describes one TCR beta chain. This record comes from a study of Tregs in tolerant kidney transplant recipients. Germline assignment: CDR1 SGHAT and CDR2 FQNNGV. This CDR3 comprises 14 residues. Between the trimmed V and J ends, which lost 2 bases and 6 bases, there was a span of 14 bases. Clones were read by immunoSEQ multiplex PCR, and TCRdb kept only the in-frame ones, dropping some. Of tens of thousands of clones listed, roughly 93% are singletons. The nonmyeloablative bone marrow transplants came from related graft donors, with transient mixed chimerism. The rearrangement joins TRBV11-2 to TRBJ2-7; possible D gene TRBD1, 6 bases. This TCR was sampled from a human patient who received a combined kidney and bone marrow transplant. Certain T cells may be donor cells from the graft. The sample here was CD4+ T cells from blood (PBMCs), taken 12 months after the transplant. In nucleotides, the CDR3 is TGTGCCAGCAGCTTAAACAGGGTGGGTAGCGAGCAGTACTTC. Residues: CASSLNRVGSEQYF. Full variable domain (remainder filled in from reference TRBV11-2 and TRBJ2-7): EAGVAQSPRYKIIEKRQSVAFWCNPISGHATLYWYQQILGQGPKLLIQFQNNGVVDDSQLPKDRFSAERLKGVDSTLKIQPAKLEDSAVYLCASSLNRVGSEQYFGPGTRLTVT.